This note documents a single T cell receptor beta chain sequence. Its antigen is not yet known. Per-nucleotide qualities are absent, and no much larger clonotype sits a single base away. TCRbeta CDR3 regions were amplified from genomic DNA using the immunoSEQ Assay, a bias-controlled multiplex PCR. The authors' pipeline ran thus. Within the assay, amplification of reference gene primers was used to estimate how many nucleated cells each sample contained. To quantify the absolute abundance of each unique TCRbeta CDR3 rearrangement, sequence reads were collapsed and filtered. Productive Simpson clonality was computed per sample as the square root of Simpson's diversity index over productive rearrangements. This is the immuneACCESS table as TCRdb keeps it, with only in-frame sequences that have V and J called. A part of the clones is gone; compared with another copy, unresolved V genes explain less than half, and the rest is unexplained. V and J calls plus clone size are reproduced from that table; the DNA served to infer D and trimming. Within this sample are 200,000 to 300,000 clones, with about 82% of them counted one time only. The top ten clones comprise approximately 8.2% of the sample.

This sample stems from a study of blood T cell repertoires in COVID-19 (dated by TCRdb to 2019 to 2021). Regarding the research as a whole: The collaborator samples originated in the United States, Italy and Spain and spanned the acute and convalescent phases of COVID-19. HLA class I and class II types, where available, came from metadata supplied by the sample provider rather than from assay-based typing. The material from the prospective study consisted of cDNA or gDNA derived from T cells, B-cell-depleted T cells, or PBMCs. Subjects who had been exposed to COVID-19, were actively infected with it, or had recovered from it provided the deeply sampled blood TCRbeta repertoires that made up the dataset. The samples were drawn from the first 160 participants of the ongoing ImmuneRACE study and from 950 to 1,500 subjects provided by 6 global collaborators. Nearly every sample came with metadata listing a de-identified subject ID, COVID-19 status, age in years and sex. The repertoires were released in a freely available public database meant as a resource for research on the immune response to SARS-CoV-2. General findings and caveats noted by the study authors: The amount of clinical and demographic metadata varied by source and participant and was provided uncurated.

Participants in the prospective study were enrolled through a virtual design, were aged roughly 18 to 100 years, and lived in fewer than 30 United States geographic areas. To assign participants to cohorts, the prospective study relied on clinical history that participants themselves reported in a screening survey and a study questionnaire. Each participant in the prospective study had whole blood, serum and a nasopharyngeal or oropharyngeal swab collected by mobile phlebotomists. Prospective study participants could optionally give additional blood draws and questionnaires over an approximately 2-month period. Prospective study blood samples were shipped either frozen or at room temperature before DNA extraction. Trimming takes 3 bases off V and 2 bases off J; junction bases not matched to a gene: 15. The CDR3 has 18 amino acids, counting the end cysteine and phenylalanine. The read is trimmed to its CDR3 DNA, 54 bases read in frame from base 1. Looking up the germline V gene yields CDR1 KGHSH and CDR2 LQKENI.

The sequence derives from a woman aged 45-59 years with acute COVID-19. The sample comprised PBMCs or T cells enriched from blood (not recorded which). The sequence links TRBV18 to TRBJ2-7, with 8 central nucleotides matching TRBD2. The sequence in DNA is TGTGCCAGCTCACCGCCGCCAGGGGCGGGGGGACGTGCCTACGAGCAGTACTTC. The encoded protein is CASSPPPGAGGRAYEQYF.